This T cell receptor (beta chain) came from a study of blood T cell repertoires in COVID-19. Study at large: Sample material is recorded as cDNA or gDNA derived from T cells, B-cell-depleted T cells, or PBMCs.

Some clones are missing from TCRdb's copy, which holds only in-frame ones; the method was immunoSEQ multiplex PCR. The repertoire has fewer than 300,000 clones, about 80% of them found once; the top ten carry around 3.2%. A few counts support this clone. The CDR3 has 15 residues. With 6 bases clipped from V and 7 bases from J, the junction kept 9 bases outside the gene matches. CDR1 is LGHDT and CDR2 is YNNKEL in the germline V gene (reference sequence). The receptor's source is a woman older than 75 with acute or convalescent COVID-19. The chain employs TRBV3-1 (or the pseudogene TRBV3-2) and TRBJ1-1, with 12 bases identical to TRBD1. Sequencing input: peripheral blood. Here the CDR3 DNA reads TGTGCCAGCAGGACCGGGACAGGGGGCACAAGTGAAGCTTTCTTT. Residues: CASRTGTGGTSEAFF.